A single sample gave rise to the 7 T cell receptor beta chains below, sequenced in a study of beta chain features in type 1 diabetes. Expressed TCRB transcripts were sequenced, since all the RNA that had been isolated was reverse transcribed. Clones were sequenced by immunoSEQ multiplex PCR, and TCRdb holds only the in-frame ones, with some missing. The sample includes roughly 290,000 clones, 8% of them seen just once. The specimen sequenced was central memory CD4+ T cells from blood. The receptors were gathered from a young woman in good health.

This chain joins TRBV7-9 and TRBJ2-1; D possibly corresponds to TRBD2 (7 bases). From germline, CDR1 is SEHNR and CDR2 FQNEAQ (reference sequence). This CDR3 contains 15 residues. V was trimmed by 1 base and J by 7 bases, leaving 14 bases between them. In nucleotides, the CDR3 is TGTGCCAGCAGCTTAGGCGGGGGCGCGGAGAATGAGCAGTTCTTC. Protein product: CASSLGGGAENEQFF.

V is TRBV7-2 and J is TRBJ2-3; the D is unclear. The V gene lost 6 bases and the J gene lost 1 base, with 8 bases spanning the gap. Germline-derived CDR1 and CDR2 are SGHTA and FQGNSA. The CDR3 length is 13 residues. The CDR3 coding sequence is TGTGCCAGCAGTTTTGGGCGCACAGATACGCAGTATTTT. Translated, it gives CASSFGRTDTQYF.

This clone was recorded at least ten times. The gene calls are TRBV11-2 and TRBJ2-1, with 7 bases matching TRBD2. Germline V CDR1 and CDR2: SGHAT, FQNNGV. The CDR3 is made up of 12 amino acids. The junction had 6 bases not matched to a gene; V was cut back by 3 bases and J by 13 bases. Written as DNA, the CDR3 is TGTGCCAGCAGCTTTCGGAGCGGGAACCAGTTCTTC. Its translation: CASSFRSGNQFF.

At least ten counts were recorded for this clone. The rearrangement links TRBV5-6 to TRBJ1-2; D ambiguous. Germline V gene sequence: CDR1 SGHDT, CDR2 YYEEEE. The V and J ends lost 2 bases and 0 bases respectively, with 8 bases between them. The CDR3 has 14 amino acids. The CDR3 region has the DNA TGTGCCAGCAGCTTCGGACGGTCTAACTATGGCTACACCTTC. It codes for CASSFGRSNYGYTF.

This clone was detected only once. The CDR3 nucleotides read TGTGCCAGCAGCCCATTTGACAGGGACCACTATGGCTACACCTTC. Encoded protein: CASSPFDRDHYGYTF. The J gene is TRBJ1-2, the V gene TRBV5-4; 7 nucleotides match TRBD1. Looked up from germline, CDR1 is SGHNT and CDR2 is YYREEE (reference sequence). The CDR3 loop spans 15 amino acids. V lost 4 bases to trimming and J lost 3 bases; unmatched junction nucleotides: 9.

This rearrangement joins TRBV4-3 to TRBJ2-3; the D gene is possibly TRBD2 (7 bases). V lost 5 bases to trimming and J lost 2 bases, with 14 bases between them. Germline CDR1 reads LGHNA; CDR2 reads YSLEER. The CDR3 is 15 amino acids. DNA for the CDR3: TGCGCCAGCAGCGGGGGGGCCGGGCTCACAGATACGCAGTATTTT. Translated: CASSGGAGLTDTQYF.

This clone occurred a few times. V gene TRBV2 combines with J gene TRBJ2-4; TRBD1 aligns across 7 bases. This CDR3 is 13 amino acids long. Trimming at V came to 3 bases and at J to 9 bases, leaving 5 bases not matched to a gene. Germline V gives CDR1 SNHLY, CDR2 FYNNEI. The CDR3 nucleotides read TGTGCCAGCAGTGAGGGGAACAGGGGCATTCAGTACTTC. Its translation: CASSEGNRGIQYF.